This T cell receptor beta chain appears in the sequencing data of a study of CD8+ T cells in alopecia areata. Study-wide context: Tofacitinib was taken orally by treated patients, and the dose was 5 to 10 mg twice daily.

V was clipped by 5 bases and J by 7 bases, with 12 bases between them. Germline lookup yields CDR1 GTSNPN and CDR2 SVGIG (reference sequence). The CDR3 has 12 amino acids. Of note for this clone: The antigen remains unidentified.

Overall study findings and caveats: Scalp samples also yield sequences from resident alphabeta T cells of normal skin.

Reverse transcribed after extraction, RNA yielded cDNA as the sequencing template. Libraries were prepared by immunoSEQ multiplex PCR; TCRdb keeps only in-frame clonotypes and omits some of them. Counted here are approximately 65,000 clones, 45% to 50% occurring once; the ten biggest clones make up approximately 18%. Obtained from alopecia areata patients were lesional scalp punch biopsies along with peripheral blood. The source of this sequence is a human donor with alopecia areata. The sample was CD8+ T cells sorted from blood, taken at week 0. This chain links TRBV30 with TRBJ2-1; the D gene is possibly TRBD2 (5 bases). CDR3 amino acids: CAWGPRANEQFF. The CDR3 DNA follows: TGTGCCTGGGGTCCGCGGGCAAATGAGCAGTTCTTC.